This passage covers 32 T cell receptor beta chains from one sample sequenced in a study of CD4+ T cells in melanoma. Only in-frame clones appear in the TCRdb table, and some are missing; sequencing was by immunoSEQ multiplex PCR. The table shows 11,000 or so clones, with nearly 70% occurring only once. What was sequenced was cells from a culture (not recorded whether cultured in vitro). The receptor source for this set is a human donor with melanoma.

This chain links TRBV11-2 with TRBJ2-2; D gene ambiguous. V shed 4 bases and J shed 4 bases, with 10 bases lying between them. The CDR3 has 14 residues. The germline CDR1 and CDR2 sequences are SGHAT and FQNNGV. The chain's CDR3 is CASSSSVATGELFF. The CDR3 DNA is TGTGCCAGCAGCTCTAGTGTGGCCACCGGGGAGCTGTTTTTT.

The genes are TRBV6-5 and TRBJ1-1; a weak D match, TRBD1 (5 bases). V gave up 10 bases and J gave up 1 base, with 13 bases separating them. Germline lookup yields CDR1 MNHEY and CDR2 SVGAGI. The CDR3 is 13 amino acids. As DNA, the CDR3 is TGTGCCACCTCGTCGAGGGGGAACACTGAAGCTTTCTTT. This sequence encodes CATSSRGNTEAFF.

V is TRBV19 and J is TRBJ1-3; D unresolved. The germline V and J ends were trimmed by 3 bases and 4 bases, with 22 bases remaining between them. CDR3 size: 18 residues. Germline V CDR1 and CDR2: LNHDA, SQIVND (reference sequence). CDR3 loop: CASSIILSTVRSGNTIYF. In DNA form, the CDR3 reads TGTGCCAGTAGTATCATCCTTTCTACAGTGAGGTCCGGAAACACCATATATTTT. The full variable domain, its missing parts supplied by reference TRBV19 and TRBJ1-3, is DGGITQSPKYLFRKEGQNVTLSCEQNLNHDAMYWYRQDPGQGLRLIYYSQIVNDFQKGDIAEGYSVSREKKESFPLTVTSAQKNPTAFYLCASSIILSTVRSGNTIYFGEGSWLTVV.

This clone has a handful of counts. The chain uses TRBV5-4 and TRBJ1-6, with a possible D match to TRBD1 (6 bases). V shed 2 bases and J shed 9 bases, with 15 bases lying between them. This CDR3 comprises 15 residues. The germline CDR1 and CDR2 sequences are SGHNT and YYREEE (reference sequence). CDR3 bases: TGTGCCAGCAGCTTCTATACAGGGAAGGGTTCACCCCTCCACTTT. Its protein is CASSFYTGKGSPLHF.

The V gene is TRBV6-5, the J gene TRBJ1-1; D is ambiguous. Germline V CDR1 and CDR2: MNHEY, SVGAGI. The ends were cut back, 3 bases at V and 6 bases at J, with 8 bases in the middle. The CDR3 length is 12 residues. The CDR3 coding sequence is TGTGCCAGCAGTTATGGCAGGTCTGAAGCTTTCTTT. Its protein product is CASSYGRSEAFF.

The rearrangement joins TRBV7-9 to TRBJ2-5, with D possibly being TRBD2 (6 bases). Trimming stripped 1 base from V and 7 bases from J, with 16 bases between. CDR1 is SEHNR, CDR2 FQNEAQ, per germline (reference sequence). The CDR3 is 15 amino acids. This CDR3 is CASSLVGDSSRTQYF. DNA of the CDR3: TGTGCCAGCAGCTTAGTTGGGGACTCCAGCCGGACCCAGTACTTC.

The genes are TRBV11-2 and TRBJ1-1; a weak D match, TRBD1 (5 bases). Trimming shortened V by 2 bases and J by 5 bases, and 15 bases separated the two germline ends. Germline V gene sequence: CDR1 SGHAT, CDR2 FQNNGV. This CDR3 spans 15 amino acids. The CDR3: CASSLPKGRKTEAFF. CDR3 DNA sequence: TGTGCCAGCAGCTTACCAAAGGGACGAAAAACTGAAGCTTTCTTT.

The chain joins TRBV6-5 to TRBJ1-2; D gene ambiguous. This CDR3 has 13 amino acids. V was trimmed by 7 bases and J by 4 bases, leaving 13 bases between them. CDR1 MNHEY and CDR2 SVGAGI come from the germline V gene. The CDR3 sequence: CASIGNSGYGYTF. Here the CDR3 DNA reads TGTGCCAGCATAGGGAATAGCGGCTATGGCTACACCTTC.

The rearrangement uses TRBV11-3 and TRBJ2-1, with 13 nucleotides matching TRBD2. The CDR3 is made up of 16 amino acids. CDR1 SGHNT and CDR2 YENEEA come from the germline V gene. The ends lost 0 bases at V and 8 bases at J; junction bases unmatched: 4. This CDR3 is CASSLDKTSGGYEQFF. In DNA form, the CDR3 reads TGTGCCAGCAGCTTAGACAAGACTAGCGGGGGGTATGAGCAGTTCTTC.

The genes are TRBV7-9 and TRBJ1-1; no reliable D call. There are 13 residues in the CDR3. The germline CDR1 and CDR2 sequences are SEHNR and FQNEAQ (reference sequence). V dropped 1 base and J dropped 4 bases, with 7 bases sitting between them. The CDR3 bases are TGTGCCAGCAGCTTAGAGGGAGGCACTGAAGCTTTCTTT. It yields the protein CASSLEGGTEAFF.

The chain recombines TRBV4-1 with TRBJ1-5, with D maybe TRBD1 (5 bases). This CDR3 is 18 amino acids long. The V end was cut by 3 bases, the J end by 0 bases, with 18 bases between. Germline lookup yields CDR1 MGHRA and CDR2 YSYEKL. The CDR3 region is CASSHPSRGKGSNQPQHF. The CDR3 nucleotides read TGCGCCAGCAGCCATCCTAGTCGGGGGAAGGGTAGCAATCAGCCCCAGCATTTT.

The rearrangement links TRBV5-4 to TRBJ2-7; D not resolved. Germline CDR1 is SGHNT and CDR2 is YYREEE (reference sequence). The CDR3 runs 13 residues. V lost 2 bases and J lost 6, with 12 bases in between. For the CDR3, the DNA is TGTGCCAGCAGCTTTCCGTCCAGGAGCGAGCAGTACTTC. Its protein is CASSFPSRSEQYF.

The chain uses TRBV13 and TRBJ1-1, with D possibly TRBD1 on 6 matching bases. V was pared by 5 bases and J by 5 bases, with 12 bases between. Germline CDR1 and CDR2: PRHDT and FYEKMQ (reference sequence). The CDR3 has 13 amino acids. CDR3 region: CASSVGGQTEAFF. The CDR3 DNA reads as TGTGCCAGCAGCGTTGGGGGGCAAACTGAAGCTTTCTTT.

In its sample, this clone was seen once. The chain joins TRBV19 to TRBJ1-2; D is possibly TRBD1 (6 bases). Germline CDR1 is LNHDA and CDR2 is SQIVND (reference sequence). This CDR3 comprises 13 residues. With 8 bases removed from V and 6 bases from J, the gap between germline ends came to 16 bases. The CDR3 reads CASGMTGINGYTF. DNA of the CDR3: TGTGCCAGTGGAATGACAGGAATTAATGGCTACACCTTC.

The chain is built from TRBV5-1 and TRBJ2-1; no firm D call. Trimming took 0 bases from V and 0 from J, leaving 13 bases between them. Per the germline V gene, CDR1 is SGHRS and CDR2 is YFSETQ. There are 17 residues in the CDR3. The CDR3 bases are TGCGCCAGCAGCTTGGAGCTCGATTTTCGCTCCTACAATGAGCAGTTCTTC. Its protein is CASSLELDFRSYNEQFF.

The V call is TRBV5-5, the J call TRBJ2-1, with 8 nucleotides matching TRBD1. This CDR3 has 13 residues. V lost 3 bases, J lost 9 bases, and 5 bases stayed unmatched. Germline CDR1 and CDR2: SGHKS and YYEKEE (reference sequence). CDR3 in amino acids: CASSSDRAGEQFF. The CDR3 region has the DNA TGTGCCAGCAGCTCGGACAGGGCGGGTGAGCAGTTCTTC. The complete variable domain, with remaining parts taken from reference TRBV5-5 and TRBJ2-1, reads DAGVTQSPTHLIKTRGQQVTLRCSPISGHKSVSWYQQVLGQGPQFIFQYYEKEERGRGNFPDRFSARQFPNYSSELNVNALLLGDSALYLCASSSDRAGEQFFGPGTRLTVL.

V is TRBV11-2 and J is TRBJ1-4, with D perhaps matching TRBD1 (6 bases). The CDR3 has 15 amino acids. V dropped 6 bases and J dropped 4 bases, with 15 bases sitting between them. CDR1 SGHAT and CDR2 FQNNGV come from the germline V gene. CDR3 amino acids: CASRHYGGRNEKLFF. In DNA, the CDR3 is TGTGCCAGCAGACATTATGGGGGCCGTAATGAAAAACTGTTTTTT. The entire variable domain, with the rest obtained from reference TRBV11-2 and TRBJ1-4, is as follows: EAGVAQSPRYKIIEKRQSVAFWCNPISGHATLYWYQQILGQGPKLLIQFQNNGVVDDSQLPKDRFSAERLKGVDSTLKIQPAKLEDSAVYLCASRHYGGRNEKLFFGSGTQLSVL.

V is TRBV7-2 and J is TRBJ2-7; D is unresolved. CDR1 and CDR2 (germline): SGHTA, FQGNSA. Trimming cost V 3 bases and J 6 bases, with 3 bases left between them. There are 10 residues in the CDR3. As DNA, the CDR3 is TGTGCCAGCAGCTTCGGCGAGCAGTACTTC. This encodes CASSFGEQYF. The whole variable domain, remainder taken from reference TRBV7-2 and TRBJ2-7, is GAGVSQSPSNKVTEKGKDVELRCDPISGHTALYWYRQSLGQGLEFLIYFQGNSAPDKSGLPSDRFSAERTGGSVSTLTIQRTQQEDSAVYLCASSFGEQYFGPGTRLTVT.

The chain links TRBV7-9 to TRBJ2-7; D might be TRBD2 (5 bases). Trimming removed 7 bases at V and 2 bases at J, with 6 bases between. This CDR3 has 11 residues. Germline loops: CDR1 SEHNR, CDR2 FQNEAQ (reference sequence). The CDR3 here is CASTGTYEQYF. As DNA, the CDR3 is TGTGCCAGCACCGGGACCTACGAGCAGTACTTC.

This CDR3 is CASSFGRQVRTGELFF. Written as DNA, the CDR3 is TGTGCCAGCAGCTTTGGACGACAGGTCCGAACCGGGGAGCTGTTTTTT. The chain links TRBV5-5 to TRBJ2-2, with TRBD1 as a possible D gene (6 bases). CDR3 length: 16 amino acids. Germline V gene lookup returns CDR1 SGHKS and CDR2 YYEKEE (reference sequence). Trimming shortened V by 2 bases and J by 5 bases, and 16 bases separated the two germline ends.

The chain couples TRBV18 to TRBJ1-5; D unresolved. There are 18 residues in the CDR3. Deletions cut 3 bases from V and 3 bases from J, with 21 bases between. CDR1 and CDR2 from the germline V gene are KGHSH and LQKENI. This CDR3 reads CASSPELRDFPINQPQHF. As DNA, the CDR3 is TGTGCCAGCTCACCCGAACTACGAGATTTCCCGATCAATCAGCCCCAGCATTTT.

This clone has only a few counts. The DNA of the CDR3 is TGCGCCAGCAGCTCCCCTATACCGAGGTCACCCCTCCACTTT. Residues: CASSSPIPRSPLHF. The genes are TRBV4-1 and TRBJ1-6; D not certain. V was pared by 5 bases and J by 10 bases, with 15 bases between. From germline, CDR1 is MGHRA and CDR2 YSYEKL. There are 14 residues in the CDR3.

The chain couples TRBV19 to TRBJ2-3; maybe TRBD2 (7 bases). CDR1 LNHDA and CDR2 SQIVND come from the germline V gene (reference sequence). The V end was cut by 6 bases, the J end by 5 bases, with 15 bases between. The CDR3 totals 14 residues. CDR3 amino acids: CASRSGGAGDTQYF. As DNA, the CDR3 is TGTGCCAGTAGGTCGGGGGGCGCCGGAGATACGCAGTATTTT.

The chain couples TRBV18 to TRBJ1-1; TRBD1 agrees at 8 bases. Looked up from germline, CDR1 is KGHSH and CDR2 is LQKENI. J was trimmed by 3 bases and V by 4 bases; bases with no gene match: 4. The CDR3 is 14 amino acids. The CDR3 is CASSLRGRDTEAFF. The CDR3 DNA is TGTGCCAGCTCACTCAGGGGGCGTGACACTGAAGCTTTCTTT.

This clone was observed a handful of times. CDR3 coding DNA: TGCAGCGTTGTCCAAGTGTCGGTCCGCACTGAAGCTTTCTTT. It codes for CSVVQVSVRTEAFF. The rearrangement joins TRBV29-1 to TRBJ1-1, with unresolved D. CDR1 and CDR2 (germline): SQVTM, ANQGSEA. The ends were cut back, 4 bases at V and 4 bases at J, with 16 bases in the middle. CDR3 size: 14 residues.

A remark on this clone: The identical CDR3 is also encoded by other nucleotide sequences in the sample. V and J are TRBV19 and TRBJ1-2; 8 positions match TRBD1. CDR1 and CDR2 from the germline V gene are LNHDA and SQIVND (reference sequence). This CDR3 region has 13 residues. Trimming removed 3 bases from V and 8 bases from J; junction bases left unmatched: 5. CDR3 DNA: TGTGCCAGTAGTATTGACAGGGGTGGCGGCTACACCTTC. It encodes CASSIDRGGGYTF. Variable domain in full (rest from reference TRBV19 and TRBJ1-2): DGGITQSPKYLFRKEGQNVTLSCEQNLNHDAMYWYRQDPGQGLRLIYYSQIVNDFQKGDIAEGYSVSREKKESFPLTVTSAQKNPTAFYLCASSIDRGGGYTFGSGTRLTVV.

The CDR3 nucleotides are TGCGCCAGCAGCACGGGACAGGGGGCGAGGGCGGATACGCAGTATTTT. Amino acid sequence: CASSTGQGARADTQYF. This rearrangement joins TRBV5-1 to TRBJ2-3; 12 bases map to TRBD1. This CDR3 has 16 amino acids. Germline CDR1 SGHRS, CDR2 YFSETQ. After removal of 4 bases from V and 6 bases from J, the junction contained 9 bases not matched to a gene.

This rearrangement joins TRBV12-2 to TRBJ1-1. TRBV12-2 is designated a pseudogene. The length of the CDR3 is 16 residues. In DNA form, the CDR3 reads TGTGCACGGATTGGGGGTAGACCGAAAATGAACACTGAAGCTTTCTTT. Translated: CARIGGRPKMNTEAFF.

This clone has just a few counts. V gene TRBV19 combines with J gene TRBJ1-1; TRBD1 is a possible D gene (5 bases). The V and J ends lost 7 bases and 1 base respectively, with 16 bases between them. The CDR3 length is 15 residues. CDR1 is LNHDA, CDR2 SQIVND, per germline (reference sequence). CDR3: CASTPLGTRNTEAFF. In DNA form, the CDR3 reads TGTGCCAGTACTCCCCTAGGGACTAGGAACACTGAAGCTTTCTTT.

The V gene is TRBV29-1, the J gene TRBJ2-5; 9 nucleotides align to TRBD1. Losses at the gene ends were 2 bases for V and 2 bases for J; bases not matched to a gene: 6. Germline assignment: CDR1 SQVTM and CDR2 ANQGSEA. The CDR3 extends over 15 amino acids. CDR3 DNA sequence: TGCAGCGTTGAACGTGGGACAGGGCCACAAGAGACCCAGTACTTC. It is translated as CSVERGTGPQETQYF.

To note about this clone: An end of the junction does not agree with germline; a read error may underlie this. The sample has other DNA sequences that encode this CDR3 too. The rearrangement joins TRBV11-2 to TRBJ1-6; a possible D gene is TRBD1 (5 bases). The CDR3 covers 15 residues. Per germline, CDR1 SGHAT and CDR2 FQNNGV. The CDR3 spells CASSLGGTGNSPLHF. The CDR3 DNA follows: TGTGCCAGCAGTTTAGGAGGGACGGGAAATTCACCCCTCCACTTT.

V and J are TRBV6-1 and TRBJ2-1; TRBD1 agrees at 9 bases. With 6 bases clipped from V and 6 bases from J, the junction kept 9 bases outside the gene matches. Germline-derived CDR1 and CDR2 are MNHNS and SASEGT. This CDR3 is built from 15 residues. In DNA form, the CDR3 reads TGTGCCAGCAGACAAAGACAGGGGGTTGTCAATGAGCAGTTCTTC. It encodes CASRQRQGVVNEQFF.